The 30 T cell receptor beta chains below come from one sample, sequenced in a study of OX40 agonist ivuxolimab in advanced cancers. Method: immunoSEQ multiplex PCR; TCRdb's copy keeps in-frame clones and lacks some. The profile covers tens of thousands of clones, with approximately 83% appearing a single time and about 0.95% taken by the ten largest. The sequencing used CD4+ or CD8+ T cells sorted from blood, collected in a trial of the OX40 agonist ivuxolimab. The source is an adult with an advanced solid tumor such as melanoma, head and neck, liver or kidney cancer.

This clone was counted only a few times. The V call is TRBV29-1, the J call TRBJ1-3; D remains ambiguous. V lost 5 bases, J lost 3 bases, and 8 bases lay in between. CDR3 length equals 12 residues. The germline V gene encodes CDR1 SQVTM and CDR2 ANQGSEA. CDR3 residues: CSVKTDGNTIYF. CDR3 bases: TGCAGCGTTAAAACAGATGGAAACACCATATATTTT.

This rearrangement joins TRBV5-6 to TRBJ2-5; D possibly corresponds to TRBD2 (6 bases). The CDR3 extends over 14 amino acids. The ends were cut back, 2 bases at V and 3 bases at J, with 11 bases in the middle. Germline V gives CDR1 SGHDT, CDR2 YYEEEE. The CDR3 spells CASSFGGGEETQYF. The CDR3 nucleotides read TGTGCCAGCAGCTTTGGCGGAGGGGAAGAGACCCAGTACTTC.

This chain uses TRBV5-4 with TRBJ2-1; 7 bases line up with TRBD2. The CDR3 loop spans 15 amino acids. From germline, CDR1 is SGHNT and CDR2 YYREEE (reference sequence). With 7 bases clipped from V and 0 bases from J, the junction kept 7 bases outside the gene matches. CDR3 sequence (DNA): TGTGCCAGCCCAAGCGGGAAAAGCTCCTACAATGAGCAGTTCTTC. Its translation: CASPSGKSSYNEQFF.

This chain links TRBV7-9 with TRBJ2-4; TRBD2 might be the D (5 bases). This CDR3 has 14 residues. Trimming took 9 bases from V and 0 from J, leaving 12 bases between them. CDR1 is SEHNR, CDR2 FQNEAQ, per germline (reference sequence). CDR3 nucleotide sequence: TGTGCCAGTACGTCTGGGAGAGCCAAAAACATTCAGTACTTC. Translated: CASTSGRAKNIQYF.

The sample holds one count of this clone. The chain employs TRBV5-4 and TRBJ2-7, with D possibly being TRBD1 (6 bases). The CDR3 covers 14 residues. CDR1 is SGHNT and CDR2 is YYREEE in the germline V gene (reference sequence). The V gene lost 4 bases and the J gene lost 3 bases, with 14 bases spanning the gap. The CDR3 region is CASSLGAGDYEQYF. The CDR3 DNA sequence: TGTGCCAGCAGCCTGGGGGCAGGGGACTACGAGCAGTACTTC.

The CDR3 sequence: CASSLTGSLGTEAFF. CDR3 sequence (DNA): TGTGCCAGCAGCTTGACAGGGAGTCTTGGGACTGAAGCTTTCTTT. This rearrangement joins TRBV5-6 to TRBJ1-1, with D perhaps matching TRBD1 (6 bases). Germline V CDR1 and CDR2: SGHDT, YYEEEE. V lost 1 base and J lost 5, with 15 bases in between. CDR3 length: 15 amino acids. The entire variable domain, with the rest obtained from reference TRBV5-6 and TRBJ1-1, is as follows: DAGVTQSPTHLIKTRGQQVTLRCSPKSGHDTVSWYQQALGQGPQFIFQYYEEEERQRGNFPDRFSGHQFPNYSSELNVNALLLGDSALYLCASSLTGSLGTEAFFGQGTRLTVV.

CDR3 region: CASSEQGVREKLFF. For the CDR3, the DNA is TGTGCCAGCAGTGAACAGGGAGTAAGAGAAAAACTGTTTTTT. The chain is built from TRBV25-1 and TRBJ1-4; D may be TRBD1 (5 bases). The germline V and J ends were trimmed by 2 bases and 8 bases, with 12 bases remaining between them. The germline CDR1 and CDR2 sequences are MGHDK and SYGVNS. This CDR3 comprises 14 residues.

This clone turned up a few times. CDR3 loop: CASSAGDRGGETQYF. The CDR3 coding sequence is TGCGCCAGCAGCGCAGGGGACAGGGGAGGCGAGACCCAGTACTTC. The J gene is TRBJ2-5, the V gene TRBV5-1, with TRBD1 identical over 10 bases. This CDR3 is built from 15 residues. Trimming at V came to 4 bases and at J to 5 bases, leaving 8 bases not matched to a gene. Germline-derived CDR1 and CDR2 are SGHRS and YFSETQ. Full variable domain (outside the CDR3, taken from reference TRBV5-1 and TRBJ2-5): KAGVTQTPRYLIKTRGQQVTLSCSPISGHRSVSWYQQTPGQGLQFLFEYFSETQRNKGNFPGRFSGRQFSNSRSEMNVSTLELGDSALYLCASSAGDRGGETQYFGPGTRLLVL.

The chain recombines TRBV11-3 with TRBJ1-1, with D hard to call. V gave up 3 bases and J gave up 5 bases, with 7 bases separating them. CDR1 SGHNT and CDR2 YENEEA come from the germline V gene. There are 12 residues in the CDR3. Written as DNA, the CDR3 is TGTGCCAGCAGCTTGGGCATGACTGAAGCTTTCTTT. Translation gives CASSLGMTEAFF.

J is TRBJ2-7 and V is TRBV27; either TRBD1 or TRBD2 may fit D (5 bases each). Germline V lookup: CDR1 MNHEY, CDR2 SMNVEV (reference sequence). Trimming left V 4 bases short and J 7 bases short, with 20 bases between. This CDR3 region has 15 residues. CDR3 residues: CASSSPSGTPREQYF. In nucleotides, the CDR3 is TGTGCCAGCAGTTCGCCTTCCGGGACCCCTCGGGAGCAGTACTTC.

The rearrangement links TRBV19 to TRBJ2-6; a possible D gene is TRBD1 (5 bases). V was clipped by 4 bases and J by 0 bases, with 13 bases between them. Germline V gene lookup returns CDR1 LNHDA and CDR2 SQIVND (reference sequence). This CDR3 spans 17 amino acids. The CDR3: CASSRQGQSSGANVLTF. CDR3 nucleotides: TGTGCCAGTAGTAGACAAGGACAAAGCTCTGGGGCCAACGTCCTGACTTTC.

The chain uses TRBV7-2 and TRBJ2-5, with D possibly matching TRBD1 (6 bases). The CDR3 is 12 amino acids. Germline-derived CDR1 and CDR2 are SGHTA and FQGNSA. The V gene lost 5 bases and the J gene lost 6 bases, with 10 bases spanning the gap. The CDR3 DNA sequence: TGTGCCAGCAGCCCCCAGGGGCAGACCCAGTACTTC. It translates to CASSPQGQTQYF.

This chain links TRBV14 with TRBJ2-3; 13 bases fit TRBD2. CDR1 SGHDN and CDR2 FVKESK come from the germline V gene. V lost 4 bases and J lost 1; bases outside the gene matches: 2. CDR3 length: 16 residues. CDR3 loop: CASSRLAGGRTDTQYF. Written as DNA, the CDR3 is TGTGCCAGCAGCCGACTAGCGGGGGGCCGCACAGATACGCAGTATTTT.

The chain uses TRBV19 and TRBJ1-1, with TRBD1 matching over 8 bases. Germline-derived CDR1 and CDR2 are LNHDA and SQIVND (reference sequence). The CDR3 totals 16 residues. J was trimmed by 1 base and V by 6 bases; bases with no gene match: 10. CDR3 protein: CASRGHRDRTNTEAFF. The CDR3 nucleotides read TGTGCCAGTAGGGGGCATAGGGACAGGACGAACACTGAAGCTTTCTTT.

The V and J genes are TRBV5-4 and TRBJ2-1; 7 nucleotides line up with TRBD2. Germline trimming cut 3 bases from V and 3 bases from J; bases unmatched to any gene: 6. The germline V gene has CDR1 SGHNT and CDR2 YYREEE (reference sequence). CDR3 length: 15 amino acids. The CDR3 coding sequence is TGTGCCAGCAGCTCTTTAGCGGGTCACTACAATGAGCAGTTCTTC. This encodes CASSSLAGHYNEQFF.

The rearrangement links TRBV5-6 to TRBJ2-1; D is undetermined. The ends were cut back, 0 bases at V and 7 bases at J, with 14 bases in the middle. Germline V lookup: CDR1 SGHDT, CDR2 YYEEEE. The CDR3 loop spans 15 amino acids. This chain's CDR3 is CASSLGVSLLNEQFF. CDR3 sequence (DNA): TGTGCCAGCAGCTTGGGGGTCTCCTTATTGAATGAGCAGTTCTTC.

This clone was seen only a few times. The chain carries TRBV19 and TRBJ1-1, with D uncertain. The germline V and J ends were trimmed by 5 bases and 1 base, with 11 bases remaining between them. The CDR3 length is 14 residues. Germline V gene lookup returns CDR1 LNHDA and CDR2 SQIVND (reference sequence). In DNA form, the CDR3 reads TGTGCCAGTAGTTCAAGGACCGCGAACACTGAAGCTTTCTTT. This encodes CASSSRTANTEAFF.

This clone was seen a single time. This sequence joins TRBV2 and TRBJ2-3; 15 bases map to TRBD2. This CDR3 is 15 amino acids long. CDR1 SNHLY and CDR2 FYNNEI come from the germline V gene. J was trimmed by 7 bases and V by 4 bases; bases with no gene match: 3. CDR3 DNA sequence: TGTGCCAGCAGTGCCGGGACTAGCGGGGGGTATACGCAGTATTTT. Translating it yields CASSAGTSGGYTQYF.

V and J are TRBV7-6 and TRBJ1-1; 10 nucleotides align to TRBD1. J was trimmed by 4 bases and V by 2 bases; bases with no gene match: 13. CDR1 and CDR2 (germline): SGHVS, FNYEAQ. This CDR3 spans 18 amino acids. CDR3: CASSLLGGTGVSSTEAFF. The CDR3 nucleotides read TGTGCCAGCAGCTTATTAGGCGGGACAGGGGTTTCGAGCACTGAAGCTTTCTTT.

The chain combines TRBV11-2 with TRBJ2-7; D remains unclear. Germline assignment: CDR1 SGHAT and CDR2 FQNNGV. The V and J ends lost 4 bases and 5 bases respectively, with 3 bases between them. The CDR3 totals 10 residues. DNA for the CDR3: TGTGCCAGCAGCTCGAACGAGCAGTACTTC. This encodes CASSSNEQYF.

V and J are TRBV6-5 and TRBJ2-7; maybe TRBD1 (5 bases). Trimming stripped 2 bases from V and 5 bases from J, with 10 bases between. CDR3 size: 13 residues. CDR1 and CDR2 (germline): MNHEY, SVGAGI. CDR3 in amino acids: CASSYGRVDEQYF. The DNA of the CDR3 is TGTGCCAGCAGTTACGGCAGGGTAGACGAGCAGTACTTC.

The chain links TRBV4-1 to TRBJ2-1; either TRBD1 or TRBD2 may supply D (5 bases each). V shed 1 base and J shed 7 bases, with 17 bases lying between them. CDR1 is MGHRA and CDR2 is YSYEKL in the germline V gene. CDR3 length: 16 amino acids. In nucleotides, the CDR3 is TGCGCCAGCAGCCAAGGGACGGTGGGGGTCTGGAATGAGCAGTTCTTC. Residues: CASSQGTVGVWNEQFF.

The CDR3 is CASLSTVANVLTF. As DNA, the CDR3 is TGCGCCAGCCTTTCTACTGTAGCCAACGTCCTGACTTTC. The V gene is TRBV5-1, the J gene TRBJ2-6; no firm D call. Per the germline V gene, CDR1 is SGHRS and CDR2 is YFSETQ. Trimming shortened V by 7 bases and J by 7 bases, and 12 bases separated the two germline ends. The length of the CDR3 is 13 residues. The variable domain in full, completed from reference TRBV5-1 and TRBJ2-6, reads KAGVTQTPRYLIKTRGQQVTLSCSPISGHRSVSWYQQTPGQGLQFLFEYFSETQRNKGNFPGRFSGRQFSNSRSEMNVSTLELGDSALYLCASLSTVANVLTFGAGSRLTVL.

The chain uses TRBV11-3 and TRBJ2-1; TRBD1 matches 9 bases. This CDR3 contains 15 residues. CDR1 and CDR2 from the germline V gene are SGHNT and YENEEA. V dropped 7 bases and J dropped 9; count of bases not matched to a gene: 13. In DNA form, the CDR3 reads TGTGCCAGCATAGACAGGGGGATCGATATTACTGAGCAGTTCTTC. Translated: CASIDRGIDITEQFF.

This clone was counted a few times. This chain joins TRBV18 and TRBJ2-1; 9 nucleotides match TRBD2. From germline, CDR1 is KGHSH and CDR2 LQKENI. The CDR3 is 16 amino acids. V was clipped by 6 bases and J by 5 bases; unmatched bases: 11. The CDR3 DNA reads TGTGCCAGCTCCCTGAAGACTAGCGGATTCGACAATGAGCAGTTCTTC. Its protein is CASSLKTSGFDNEQFF.

This clone was detected once. The V and J genes are TRBV4-2 and TRBJ2-5; the match to TRBD2 covers 9 bases. CDR1 and CDR2 (germline): LGHNA, YNFKEQ. J gave up 1 base and V 4 bases, and 7 bases lay outside the gene matches. The CDR3 extends over 16 amino acids. The CDR3 sequence is CASSLSGSSIQETQYF. The CDR3 bases are TGTGCCAGCAGCCTTAGCGGGAGCTCAATCCAAGAGACCCAGTACTTC.

The gene calls are TRBV7-2 and TRBJ1-4; 9 bases map to TRBD1. Trimming cost V 5 bases and J 8 bases; bases outside gene matches: 6. From germline, CDR1 is SGHTA and CDR2 FQGNSA. The length of the CDR3 is 14 residues. The CDR3 sequence: CASSQGQGLEKLFF. The CDR3 coding sequence is TGTGCCAGCAGCCAGGGACAGGGATTGGAAAAACTGTTTTTT.

This sequence joins TRBV5-6 and TRBJ2-6; D unclear. Germline CDR1 and CDR2: SGHDT and YYEEEE. The CDR3 has 14 residues. V shed 2 bases and J shed 6 bases, with 9 bases lying between them. The CDR3 is CASSFLLEANVLTF. In nucleotides, the CDR3 is TGTGCCAGCAGCTTCCTTCTAGAGGCCAACGTCCTGACTTTC. Complete variable domain (other parts from reference TRBV5-6 and TRBJ2-6): DAGVTQSPTHLIKTRGQQVTLRCSPKSGHDTVSWYQQALGQGPQFIFQYYEEEERQRGNFPDRFSGHQFPNYSSELNVNALLLGDSALYLCASSFLLEANVLTFGAGSRLTVL.

J is TRBJ1-2 and V is TRBV6-6; TRBD1 agrees at 8 bases. The CDR3 runs to 15 residues. CDR1 and CDR2 from the germline V gene are MNHNY and SVGAGI (reference sequence). The J segment lost 4 bases and the V segment lost 5 bases, leaving 9 bases of the junction unmatched. Written as DNA, the CDR3 is TGTGCCAGCAGTCGCGGACAGGGAGGAGTCTATGGCTACACCTTC. Its translation: CASSRGQGGVYGYTF.

The V gene is TRBV2, the J gene TRBJ1-4; TRBD1 might be the D (6 bases). The length of the CDR3 is 15 residues. The germline CDR1 and CDR2 sequences are SNHLY and FYNNEI. Trimming pared 7 bases from V and 3 bases from J, leaving 15 bases between. The CDR3 DNA reads TGTGCCAGCACTGCCGCAGGGGCTCCTAATGAAAAACTGTTTTTT. Protein product: CASTAAGAPNEKLFF.